The clone carrying this T cell receptor (beta chain) was seen a handful of times. The assay was immunoSEQ multiplex PCR, and TCRdb's table has in-frame clones only and misses some. The sample lists roughly 200,000 clones, 86% occurring once. Germline CDR1 SGHRS, CDR2 YFSETQ. The J segment lost 6 bases and the V segment lost 4 bases, leaving 17 bases of the junction unmatched. The length of the CDR3 is 17 residues. These data originate in a study of blood T cell repertoires in COVID-19. Study-level information: Donors in Cohort 3 counted as recovered after two negative PCRs, clearance, or symptom resolution. T cells, B-cell-depleted T cells, or PBMCs supplied cDNA or gDNA.

Residents of about 25 US areas, aged roughly 18 to 89 years, made up the participants. The gene calls are TRBV5-1 and TRBJ1-1, with 8 bases fitting TRBD1. This receptor was identified in a woman aged 50 to 60 in a cohort exposed to, infected with or recovered from COVID-19 (not recorded which). Material for sequencing was PBMCs or T cells enriched from blood (not recorded which). The CDR3 nucleotides read TGCGCCAGCAGCCCAGACTCAGGGGGCGCGGAGGTCGCTGAAGCTTTCTTT. Translated, it gives CASSPDSGGAEVAEAFF.